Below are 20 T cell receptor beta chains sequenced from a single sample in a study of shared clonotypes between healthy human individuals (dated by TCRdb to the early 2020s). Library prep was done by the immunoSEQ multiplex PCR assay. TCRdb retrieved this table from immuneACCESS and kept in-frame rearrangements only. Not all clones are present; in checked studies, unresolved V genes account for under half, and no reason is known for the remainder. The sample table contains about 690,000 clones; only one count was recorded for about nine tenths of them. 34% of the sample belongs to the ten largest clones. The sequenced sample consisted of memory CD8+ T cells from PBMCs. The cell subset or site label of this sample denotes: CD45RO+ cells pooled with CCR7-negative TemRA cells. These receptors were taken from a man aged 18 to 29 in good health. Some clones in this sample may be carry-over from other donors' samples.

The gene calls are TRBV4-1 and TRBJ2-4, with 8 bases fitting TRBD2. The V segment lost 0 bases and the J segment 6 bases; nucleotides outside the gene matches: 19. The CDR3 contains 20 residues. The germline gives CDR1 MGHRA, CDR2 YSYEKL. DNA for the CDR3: TGCGCCAGCAGCCAAGACCCGGGGGGGCTGAGGGCCTCCAGGGTAAACATTCAGTACTTC. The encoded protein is CASSQDPGGLRASRVNIQYF.

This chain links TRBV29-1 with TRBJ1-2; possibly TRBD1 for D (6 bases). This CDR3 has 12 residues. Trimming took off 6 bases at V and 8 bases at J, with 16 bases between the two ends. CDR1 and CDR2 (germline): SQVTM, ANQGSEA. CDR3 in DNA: TGCAGCGTGACCGGGACAAGTAAAGGCTACACCTTC. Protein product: CSVTGTSKGYTF.

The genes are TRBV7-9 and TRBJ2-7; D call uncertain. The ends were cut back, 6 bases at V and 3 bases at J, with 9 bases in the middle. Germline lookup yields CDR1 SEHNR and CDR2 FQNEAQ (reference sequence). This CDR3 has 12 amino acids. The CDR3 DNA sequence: TGTGCCAGCAGATCTGCAGACTACGAGCAGTACTTC. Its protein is CASRSADYEQYF.

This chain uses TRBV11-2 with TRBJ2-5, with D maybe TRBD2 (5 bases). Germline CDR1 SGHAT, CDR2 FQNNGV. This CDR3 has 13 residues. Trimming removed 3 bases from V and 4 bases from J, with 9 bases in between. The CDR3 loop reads CASSFGGIETQYF. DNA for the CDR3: TGTGCCAGCAGCTTCGGAGGTATAGAGACCCAGTACTTC.

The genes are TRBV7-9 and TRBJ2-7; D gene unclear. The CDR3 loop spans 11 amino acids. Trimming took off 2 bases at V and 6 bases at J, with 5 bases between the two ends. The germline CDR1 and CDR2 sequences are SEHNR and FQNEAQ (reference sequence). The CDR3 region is CASSLNREQYF. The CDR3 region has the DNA TGTGCCAGCAGCTTAAATCGCGAGCAGTACTTC.

CDR3 amino acids: CASSTGLAGGETQYF. The DNA for the CDR3 is TGTGCCAGCAGTACGGGACTAGCGGGAGGAGAGACCCAGTACTTC. This chain connects TRBV27 to TRBJ2-5; TRBD2 matches 15 bases. CDR3 length equals 15 residues. Losses at the gene ends were 5 bases for V and 4 bases for J; bases not matched to a gene: 2. CDR1 is MNHEY, CDR2 SMNVEV, per germline (reference sequence).

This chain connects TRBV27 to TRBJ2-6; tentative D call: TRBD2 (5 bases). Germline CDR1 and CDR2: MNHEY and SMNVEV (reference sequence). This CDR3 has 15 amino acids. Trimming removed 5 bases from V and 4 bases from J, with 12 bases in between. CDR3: CASSGLSMGANVLTF. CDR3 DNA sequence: TGTGCCAGCAGTGGACTTTCAATGGGGGCCAACGTCCTGACTTTC.

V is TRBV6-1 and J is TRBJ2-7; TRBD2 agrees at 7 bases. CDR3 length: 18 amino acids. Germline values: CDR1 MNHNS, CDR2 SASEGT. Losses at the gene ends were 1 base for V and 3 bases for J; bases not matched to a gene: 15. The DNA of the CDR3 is TGTGCCAGCAGTGAAGGGCTAGCGGCACTTCCCCCCTACTACGAGCAGTACTTC. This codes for CASSEGLAALPPYYEQYF.

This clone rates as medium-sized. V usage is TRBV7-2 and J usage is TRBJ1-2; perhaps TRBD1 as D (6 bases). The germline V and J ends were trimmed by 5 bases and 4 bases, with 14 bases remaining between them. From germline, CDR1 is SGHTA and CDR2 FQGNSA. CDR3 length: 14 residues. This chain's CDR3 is CASSPLGGFYGYTF. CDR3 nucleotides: TGTGCCAGCAGCCCACTAGGGGGGTTCTATGGCTACACCTTC.

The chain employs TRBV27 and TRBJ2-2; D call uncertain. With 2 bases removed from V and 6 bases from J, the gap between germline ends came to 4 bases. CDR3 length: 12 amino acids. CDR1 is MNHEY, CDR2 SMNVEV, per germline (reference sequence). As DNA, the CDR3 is TGTGCCAGCAGTTTAGACGCCGGGGAGCTGTTTTTT. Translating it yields CASSLDAGELFF.

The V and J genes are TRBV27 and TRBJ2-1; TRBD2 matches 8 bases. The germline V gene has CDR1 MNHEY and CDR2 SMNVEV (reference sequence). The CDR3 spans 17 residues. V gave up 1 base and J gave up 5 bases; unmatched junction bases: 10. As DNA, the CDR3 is TGTGCCAGCAGTTTATTGAGTAGTAGCGGGATAGACAATGAGCAGTTCTTC. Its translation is CASSLLSSSGIDNEQFF.

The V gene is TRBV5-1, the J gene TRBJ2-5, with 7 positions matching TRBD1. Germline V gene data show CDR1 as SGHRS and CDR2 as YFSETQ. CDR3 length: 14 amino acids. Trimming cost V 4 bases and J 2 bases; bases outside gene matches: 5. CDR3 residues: CASSVGQTQETQYF. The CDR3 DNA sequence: TGCGCCAGCAGCGTGGGACAGACACAAGAGACCCAGTACTTC.

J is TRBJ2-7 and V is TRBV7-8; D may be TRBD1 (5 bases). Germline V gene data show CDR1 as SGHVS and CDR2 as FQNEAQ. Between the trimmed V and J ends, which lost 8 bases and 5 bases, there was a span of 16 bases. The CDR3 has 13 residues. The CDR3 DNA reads TGTGCCAGCGCTGATTCCAGGGTCAACGAGCAGTACTTC. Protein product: CASADSRVNEQYF.

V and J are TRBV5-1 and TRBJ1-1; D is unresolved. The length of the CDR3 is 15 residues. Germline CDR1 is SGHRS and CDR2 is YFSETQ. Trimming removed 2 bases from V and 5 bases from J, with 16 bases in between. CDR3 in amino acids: CASSFVLDRRTEAFF. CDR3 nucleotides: TGCGCCAGCAGCTTTGTCCTTGATCGCCGTACTGAAGCTTTCTTT.

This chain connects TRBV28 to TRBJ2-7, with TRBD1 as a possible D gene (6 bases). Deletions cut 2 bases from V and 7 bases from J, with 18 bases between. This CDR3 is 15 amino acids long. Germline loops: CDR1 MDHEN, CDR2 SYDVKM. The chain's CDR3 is CASSLRGHHPREQYF. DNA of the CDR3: TGTGCCAGCAGTTTAAGGGGACACCACCCAAGGGAGCAGTACTTC.

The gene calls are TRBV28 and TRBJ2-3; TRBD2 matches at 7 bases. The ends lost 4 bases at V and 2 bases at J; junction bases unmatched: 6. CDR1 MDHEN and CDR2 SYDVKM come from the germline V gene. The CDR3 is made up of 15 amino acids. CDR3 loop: CASSSTAGITDTQYF. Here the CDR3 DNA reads TGTGCCAGCAGTTCTACAGCGGGGATCACAGATACGCAGTATTTT.

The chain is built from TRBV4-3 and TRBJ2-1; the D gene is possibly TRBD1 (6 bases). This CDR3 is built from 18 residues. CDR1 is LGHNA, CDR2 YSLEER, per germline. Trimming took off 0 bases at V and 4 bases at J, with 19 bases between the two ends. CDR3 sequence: CASSQDLPIGRGYNEQFF. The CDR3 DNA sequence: TGCGCCAGCAGCCAAGACCTCCCCATAGGAAGGGGGTACAATGAGCAGTTCTTC.

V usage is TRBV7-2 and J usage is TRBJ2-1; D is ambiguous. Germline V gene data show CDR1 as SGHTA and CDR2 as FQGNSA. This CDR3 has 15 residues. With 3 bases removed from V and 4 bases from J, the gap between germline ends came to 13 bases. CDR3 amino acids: CASSFYEGPYNEQFF. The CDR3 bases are TGTGCCAGCAGCTTTTACGAAGGACCTTACAATGAGCAGTTCTTC.

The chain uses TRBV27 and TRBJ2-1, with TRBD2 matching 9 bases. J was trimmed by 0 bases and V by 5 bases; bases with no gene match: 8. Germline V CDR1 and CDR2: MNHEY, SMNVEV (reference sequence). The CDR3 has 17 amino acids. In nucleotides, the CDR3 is TGTGCCAGCAGTACCCGGACTAGCGCCCACTCCTACAATGAGCAGTTCTTC. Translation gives CASSTRTSAHSYNEQFF.

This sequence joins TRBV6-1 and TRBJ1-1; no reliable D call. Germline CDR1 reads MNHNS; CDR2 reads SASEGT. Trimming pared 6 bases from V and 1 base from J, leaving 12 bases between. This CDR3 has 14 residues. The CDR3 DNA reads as TGTGCCAGCAGGGGCTGGGCAGGGAACACTGAAGCTTTCTTT. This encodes CASRGWAGNTEAFF.